This T cell receptor (beta chain) was recorded in a study of T cell responses to AZD1222 COVID-19 vaccine. In this sample, this clone turned up once. Some clones are missing from TCRdb's copy, which holds only in-frame ones; the method was immunoSEQ multiplex PCR. This table holds roughly 120,000 clones, roughly 90% found once. Looked up from germline, CDR1 is SGHRS and CDR2 is YFSETQ. V lost 4 bases and J lost 2, with 15 bases in between. This CDR3 region has 15 residues. The rearrangement joins TRBV5-1 to TRBJ1-2; a possible D gene is TRBD1 (5 bases). This specimen consisted of peripheral blood, obtained 28 days after the second AZD1222 dose. This sequence originates from an adult who received the AZD1222 COVID-19 vaccine. CDR3 nucleotides: TGCGCCAGCAGCACCCCGGGGGGTTTCAACTATGGCTACACCTTC. Translated: CASSTPGGFNYGYTF.